This TCR beta chain came from a study of siplizumab effects on memory and regulatory T cells (dated by TCRdb to between 2018 and 2020). Turning to the overall study: The effect of the anti-CD2 antibody siplizumab on alloreactive T-cell subsets was examined in allogeneic mixed lymphocyte reactions constructed from human PBMCs.

Sorted unstimulated T cells, along with proliferating T cells recovered from mixed lymphocyte reactions, underwent TCRbeta CDR3 sequencing. Fresh whole blood from 9 to 11 HLA-typed healthy donors was used to isolate PBMCs. To map where alloreactive clones came from, unstimulated CD4+ non-regulatory T cells were FACS-sorted. Deletion took 0 bases off V and 2 bases off J, with a span of 14 bases between the germline ends. The germline V gene encodes CDR1 LNHDA and CDR2 SQIVND (reference sequence). The CDR3 contains 17 residues, cysteine and phenylalanine counted. Only the CDR3 portion is preserved as DNA: 51 bases, with reading frame beginning at the first base. Libraries came from the immunoSEQ multiplex PCR assay. The deep sequencing platform assayed approximately 100,000 TCR templates per sample. Genomic DNA extracted from sorted T cells was used for TCRbeta CDR3 sequencing. Turning to the authors' computational methods: The R programming language was used for clonal analysis of TCRbeta CDR3 data. Unstimulated samples were compared with post-reaction CFSE-low samples to define alloreactive CD4+ and CD8+ clones. By matching sequences to the repertoires of sorted unstimulated Treg and non-Treg cells, each alloreactive CD4+ clone was assigned a regulatory or non-regulatory origin. What TCRdb holds here is the immuneACCESS table cut down to in-frame rearrangements. Part of the clones is not present; checked against another copy, under half of the missing clones reflect an unresolved V gene, and the others are unexplained. V and J calls and clone size are given by that table; D and trimming were obtained from the DNA. The sample includes around 100,000 clones, with 80% to 95% observed a single time. The top ten constitute 12% of the sample.

A remark on this clone: Its target antigen remains unknown. The record has no base qualities; no much larger clone is one base away.

The paper's findings and limits, for the study overall: Sequences below about 10^-5 frequency were poorly captured, so only a minor fraction of alloreactive clones could be mapped to unstimulated subsets. Among mappable alloreactive CD4+ clones, an average Treg-derived fraction of over 60% was observed with siplizumab, compared with roughly 27% in control reactions. The cumulative frequency of alloreactive sequences that could be traced back to unstimulated CD4+ memory T cells was significantly reduced by siplizumab. Unstimulated naive T cells appeared more diverse than memory T cells, and naive cells seemed to contribute substantially to the alloresponse. Whether proliferating Tregs from siplizumab cultures actually had suppressive function was not functionally confirmed. Roughly 75-96% of proliferating CD4+ or CD8+ clones could not be assigned a naive or memory phenotype.

The sample was non-Treg CD4+ T cells sorted from blood. The cell subset or site label, read with the paper, signifies: FACS-sorted unstimulated CD4+ non-regulatory T cells. This receptor chain uses TRBV19 and TRBJ1-5; the D gene is perhaps TRBD1, on 5 matching bases. The receptor was isolated from a human donor in good health. The CDR3 region has the sequence CASSIDRDPGRNQPQHF. Read as DNA, the sequence is TGTGCCAGTAGTATAGATCGGGACCCTGGGCGCAATCAGCCCCAGCATTTT.